The 28 T cell receptor beta chains listed next were all sequenced from one sample in a study of blood T cell repertoires in COVID-19. Some clones are missing from TCRdb's copy, which holds only in-frame ones; the method was immunoSEQ multiplex PCR. The table has about 59,000 clones, roughly 85% seen once; the top ten hold about 3%. Sequences were obtained from peripheral blood. These receptors were obtained from a man in his fifties or sixties with acute or convalescent COVID-19.

V is TRBV28 and J is TRBJ1-5; 8 nucleotides agree with TRBD1. Germline V CDR1 and CDR2: MDHEN, SYDVKM. V gave up 2 bases and J gave up 11 bases; unmatched junction bases: 11. The CDR3 extends over 15 amino acids. The CDR3, as DNA: TGTGCCAGCAGTTTAATCGGACAGGGAATAGTCTCCCAGCATTTT. Encoded protein: CASSLIGQGIVSQHF. Combining the CDR3 with reference TRBV28 and TRBJ1-5 gives the whole variable domain DVKVTQSSRYLVKRTGEKVFLECVQDMDHENMFWYRQDPGLGLRLIYFSYDVKMKEKGDIPEGYSVSREKKERFSLILESASTNQTSMYLCASSLIGQGIVSQHFGDGTRLSIL.

The chain joins TRBV19 to TRBJ2-1, with D uncertain. From germline, CDR1 is LNHDA and CDR2 SQIVND (reference sequence). The CDR3 spans 14 residues. Trimming stripped 3 bases from V and 9 bases from J, with 15 bases between. The CDR3 DNA follows: TGTGCCAGTAGTATCCAGAACCTCGCCGCTGAGCAGTTCTTC. It codes for CASSIQNLAAEQFF.

Only a few counts were recorded for this clone. This chain joins TRBV7-9 and TRBJ2-1; TRBD2 is a possible D gene (7 bases). Germline CDR1 reads SEHNR; CDR2 reads FQNEAQ (reference sequence). The CDR3 extends over 16 amino acids. V lost 5 bases and J lost 0, with 14 bases in between. Here the CDR3 reads CASSPSGTSSYNEQFF. The CDR3 DNA reads as TGTGCCAGCAGCCCAAGCGGGACAAGCTCCTACAATGAGCAGTTCTTC.

The V and J genes are TRBV11-3 and TRBJ2-2; no definite D call. This CDR3 contains 13 residues. CDR1 and CDR2 from the germline V gene are SGHNT and YENEEA. Trimming cost V 2 bases and J 7 bases, with 8 bases left between them. The chain's CDR3 is CASSLTSGGELFF. The DNA for the CDR3 is TGTGCCAGCAGCTTAACCTCGGGCGGGGAGCTGTTTTTT.

This clone was seen just once. V usage is TRBV7-8 and J usage is TRBJ2-5; D is possibly TRBD2 (6 bases). The V gene lost 5 bases and the J gene lost 5 bases, with 18 bases spanning the gap. From germline, CDR1 is SGHVS and CDR2 FQNEAQ. The CDR3 is 15 residues long. The CDR3 is CASSALGEARETQYF. The CDR3 bases are TGTGCCAGCAGCGCTCTTGGGGAGGCCCGGGAGACCCAGTACTTC.

This clone appeared a single time. The chain combines TRBV19 with TRBJ2-7; perhaps TRBD1 as D (5 bases). Trimming cost V 0 bases and J 2 bases, with 11 bases left between them. The CDR3 extends over 15 amino acids. CDR1 and CDR2 from the germline V gene are LNHDA and SQIVND (reference sequence). CDR3 sequence (DNA): TGTGCCAGTAGTATAGATCACGTAGGGGCCTACGAGCAGTACTTC. Its translation: CASSIDHVGAYEQYF.

V and J are TRBV30 and TRBJ1-1; TRBD1 agrees at 7 bases. This CDR3 spans 13 amino acids. Looked up from germline, CDR1 is GTSNPN and CDR2 is SVGIG (reference sequence). Germline trimming cut 7 bases from V and 1 base from J; bases unmatched to any gene: 6. The CDR3 bases are TGTGCCTTCCAGGGACAGACGAACACTGAAGCTTTCTTT. Its translation: CAFQGQTNTEAFF.

The chain is built from TRBV7-6 and TRBJ2-7; 10 bases line up with TRBD2. CDR3 length: 16 residues. Germline lookup yields CDR1 SGHVS and CDR2 FNYEAQ. V shed 2 bases and J 7 bases; nucleotides not matched to a gene: 11. Written as DNA, the CDR3 is TGTGCCAGCAGCTTACGAGCTACTAGCGGGAATGAAGAGCAGTACTTC. It codes for CASSLRATSGNEEQYF. Full variable domain (missing parts from reference TRBV7-6 and TRBJ2-7): GAGVSQSPRYKVTKRGQDVALRCDPISGHVSLYWYRQALGQGPEFLTYFNYEAQQDKSGLPNDRFSAERPEGSISTLTIQRTEQRDSAMYRCASSLRATSGNEEQYFGPGTRLTVT.

The table lists this clone with a count of one. The V call is TRBV5-1, the J call TRBJ2-2; D is ambiguous. This CDR3 spans 15 amino acids. V was clipped by 0 bases and J by 3 bases, with 9 bases between them. Germline loops: CDR1 SGHRS, CDR2 YFSETQ. CDR3 amino acids: CASSLESSDTGELFF. As DNA, the CDR3 is TGCGCCAGCAGCTTGGAATCTAGTGACACCGGGGAGCTGTTTTTT.

The rearrangement links TRBV11-1 to TRBJ1-1, with D uncertain. Between the trimmed V and J ends, which lost 2 bases and 6 bases, there was a span of 19 bases. CDR3 length: 16 amino acids. Germline V gene sequence: CDR1 SGHAT, CDR2 FQDESV (reference sequence). The CDR3 DNA sequence: TGTGCCAGCAGCTTAAATCCGGGAGGAGCGCTCTCTGAAGCTTTCTTT. This sequence encodes CASSLNPGGALSEAFF.

The chain combines TRBV19 with TRBJ1-4, with a tentative D call TRBD1 (6 bases). Trimming shortened V by 5 bases and J by 5 bases, and 15 bases separated the two germline ends. Germline V gene data show CDR1 as LNHDA and CDR2 as SQIVND (reference sequence). The CDR3 runs to 15 residues. The CDR3 here is CASSSTGTRNEKLFF. The DNA of the CDR3 is TGTGCCAGTAGTTCCACCGGGACAAGGAATGAAAAACTGTTTTTT. Full variable domain (remainder filled in from reference TRBV19 and TRBJ1-4): DGGITQSPKYLFRKEGQNVTLSCEQNLNHDAMYWYRQDPGQGLRLIYYSQIVNDFQKGDIAEGYSVSREKKESFPLTVTSAQKNPTAFYLCASSSTGTRNEKLFFGSGTQLSVL.

This chain links TRBV27 with TRBJ2-4; D may be TRBD1 (6 bases). CDR1 is MNHEY and CDR2 is SMNVEV in the germline V gene (reference sequence). There are 14 residues in the CDR3. V was pared by 5 bases and J by 0 bases, with 8 bases between. The CDR3 DNA reads TGTGCCAGCAGTGACAGGTTAGCCAAAAACATTCAGTACTTC. Translating gives CASSDRLAKNIQYF.

This chain links TRBV18 with TRBJ2-1; 11 nucleotides match TRBD2. The CDR3 is 13 amino acids. With V trimmed by 2 bases and J by 10 bases, 1 base remained unmatched. The germline CDR1 and CDR2 sequences are KGHSH and LQKENI. As DNA, the CDR3 is TGTGCCAGCTCACCATCTAGCGGGAGGGAGCAGTTCTTC. It translates to CASSPSSGREQFF.

V gene TRBV7-8 combines with J gene TRBJ1-2; D gene uncertain. The CDR3 sequence is 13 residues long. V shed 1 base and J shed 2 bases, with 5 bases lying between them. In germline, CDR1 is SGHVS, CDR2 FQNEAQ. In DNA form, the CDR3 reads TGTGCCAGCAGCTTAGGGCCAAACTATGGCTACACCTTC. Residues: CASSLGPNYGYTF.

Written as DNA, the CDR3 is TGTGCCAGCAGCCGGACAGGGGGCCCCTACAATGAGCAGTTCTTC. This gives the protein CASSRTGGPYNEQFF. The chain is built from TRBV7-3 and TRBJ2-1; TRBD1 matches at 11 bases. After removal of 5 bases from V and 2 bases from J, the junction contained 2 bases not matched to a gene. The CDR3 covers 15 residues. Germline V gene lookup returns CDR1 SGHTA and CDR2 FQGTGA.

The chain combines TRBV6-2 or TRBV6-3 with TRBJ2-3; 9 bases align to TRBD2. V was clipped by 5 bases and J by 3 bases; unmatched bases: 3. Germline loops: CDR1 MNHEY, CDR2 SVGEGT. The CDR3 length is 14 residues. CDR3 coding DNA: TGTGCCAGCAGTCCCAGCGGGAGGACAGATACGCAGTATTTT. Translating it yields CASSPSGRTDTQYF.

This chain joins TRBV7-9 and TRBJ2-7; tentative D call: TRBD2 (6 bases). In germline, CDR1 is SEHNR, CDR2 FQNEAQ (reference sequence). V lost 1 base and J lost 3, with 7 bases in between. This CDR3 region has 13 residues. As DNA, the CDR3 is TGTGCCAGCAGCTTAGGACTAGTCTACGAGCAGTACTTC. As protein: CASSLGLVYEQYF.

This clone was observed a single time. The J gene is TRBJ1-2, the V gene TRBV5-4, with 7 bases identical to TRBD1. This CDR3 is built from 15 residues. V shed 0 bases, J shed 2 bases, and the junction held 4 bases outside the gene matches. Per the germline V gene, CDR1 is SGHNT and CDR2 is YYREEE (reference sequence). In nucleotides, the CDR3 is TGTGCCAGCAGCTTGGCTAGGGGGCGGAACTATGGCTACACCTTC. Its translation is CASSLARGRNYGYTF.

This clone was seen a handful of times. This chain uses TRBV7-3 with TRBJ2-3; D perhaps matches TRBD2 (6 bases). This CDR3 spans 15 amino acids. V was cut by 1 base and J by 2 bases, with 10 bases left in between. Germline V gene data show CDR1 as SGHTA and CDR2 as FQGTGA. CDR3 sequence: CASSLIGGPTDTQYF. The DNA of the CDR3 is TGTGCCAGCAGCTTAATCGGGGGTCCCACAGATACGCAGTATTTT.

The chain joins TRBV5-4 to TRBJ1-6; a possible D gene is TRBD1 (6 bases). The CDR3 is made up of 13 amino acids. V lost 4 bases to trimming and J lost 7 bases, with 9 bases between them. The germline CDR1 and CDR2 sequences are SGHNT and YYREEE (reference sequence). In nucleotides, the CDR3 is TGTGCCAGCAGCCCAGGACAGAATTCACCCCTCCACTTT. It translates to CASSPGQNSPLHF. Variable domain in full (rest from reference TRBV5-4 and TRBJ1-6): ETGVTQSPTHLIKTRGQQVTLRCSSQSGHNTVSWYQQALGQGPQFIFQYYREEENGRGNFPPRFSGLQFPNYSSELNVNALELDDSALYLCASSPGQNSPLHFGNGTRLTVT.

The chain couples TRBV27 to TRBJ1-5; tentatively, D is TRBD1 (5 bases). Trimming cost V 5 bases and J 2 bases, with 22 bases left between them. The germline CDR1 and CDR2 sequences are MNHEY and SMNVEV (reference sequence). CDR3 length: 18 residues. This chain's CDR3 is CASSPIGAGEGGNQPQHF. DNA of the CDR3: TGTGCCAGCAGTCCTATCGGCGCGGGGGAAGGAGGCAATCAGCCCCAGCATTTT.

The CDR3 DNA follows: TGTGCCAGCAGTGAAGCGCCGGCGGGTGAGCAGTTCTTC. It yields the protein CASSEAPAGEQFF. The rearrangement links TRBV2 to TRBJ2-1, with D possibly being TRBD2 (5 bases). The CDR3 loop spans 13 amino acids. CDR1 and CDR2 from the germline V gene are SNHLY and FYNNEI. Trimming left V 0 bases short and J 9 bases short, with 9 bases between.

The CDR3 is CASSEFGTGENIQYF. CDR3 coding DNA: TGTGCCAGCAGTGAGTTTGGGACAGGGGAAAACATTCAGTACTTC. V is TRBV2 and J is TRBJ2-4, with 10 bases lining up with TRBD1. Trimming cost V 3 bases and J 5 bases; bases outside gene matches: 4. Germline V gives CDR1 SNHLY, CDR2 FYNNEI. The CDR3 is 15 amino acids.

CDR3 amino acids: CASSFKGAGETQYF. CDR3 bases: TGTGCCAGCAGCTTTAAGGGGGCAGGGGAGACCCAGTACTTC. The chain couples TRBV5-8 to TRBJ2-5; 7 nucleotides line up with TRBD1. The germline CDR1 and CDR2 sequences are SGHTS and YDEGEE. The CDR3 has 14 residues. Losses at the gene ends were 2 bases for V and 5 bases for J; bases not matched to a gene: 6.

The rearrangement uses TRBV18 and TRBJ1-1; unclear D gene. This CDR3 has 14 amino acids. V gave up 1 base and J gave up 3 bases, with 9 bases separating them. Germline lookup yields CDR1 KGHSH and CDR2 LQKENI. This CDR3 reads CASSPRTSDTEAFF. The CDR3 DNA reads TGTGCCAGCTCACCACGAACCTCAGACACTGAAGCTTTCTTT.

The chain is built from TRBV4-1 and TRBJ2-1, with 9 bases fitting TRBD1. Trimming removed 0 bases from V and 6 bases from J; junction bases left unmatched: 3. The CDR3 is made up of 15 amino acids. Per germline, CDR1 MGHRA and CDR2 YSYEKL. The CDR3 sequence: CASSQEDRGGNEQFF. In nucleotides, the CDR3 is TGCGCCAGCAGCCAAGAGGACAGGGGAGGCAATGAGCAGTTCTTC.

The chain couples TRBV6-2 or TRBV6-3 to TRBJ1-6, with a weak D call TRBD1 (6 bases). This CDR3 comprises 14 residues. V was pared by 5 bases and J by 4 bases, with 9 bases between. CDR1 and CDR2 from the germline V gene are MNHEY and SVGEGT. CDR3 coding DNA: TGTGCCAGCAGTAGGACAGCTTATAATTCACCCCTCCACTTT. Translating it yields CASSRTAYNSPLHF.

The rearrangement joins TRBV3-1 (or the pseudogene TRBV3-2) to TRBJ2-5, with 7 bases fitting TRBD2. The J segment lost 7 bases and the V segment lost 0 bases, leaving 8 bases of the junction unmatched. CDR1 is LGHDT and CDR2 is YNNKEL in the germline V gene (reference sequence). The CDR3 totals 15 residues. Here the CDR3 reads CASSQEWLAEGTQYF. The CDR3 DNA sequence: TGTGCCAGCAGCCAAGAGTGGCTAGCGGAGGGGACCCAGTACTTC.